The 3 T cell receptor beta chains below were found in one sample sequenced in a study of early T cells in non-severe SARS-CoV-2 infection. MiXCR, applied by TCRdb to the 5' RACE reads, yields one record per CDR3 protein. This sample has tens of thousands of distinct CDR3 sequences, with 10% to 15% found just once. Sequenced material: whole blood, taken at baseline. These receptors all stem from an adult who was a healthcare worker with PCR-confirmed SARS-CoV-2 infection or an uninfected control (not recorded which).

The sample holds many counts of this clonotype. The chain is built from TRBV20-1 and TRBJ2-3; a weak D match, TRBD2 (5 bases). This CDR3 has 15 residues. The V gene's germline CDR1 is DFQATT and CDR2 SNEGSKA (reference sequence). The ends were cut back, 0 bases at V and 4 bases at J, with 14 bases in the middle. CDR3 bases: TGCAGTGCTAGAGATTGGGGTAGCGCAGCAGATACGCAGTATTTT. Its translation is CSARDWGSAADTQYF.

Comment on this clonotype: A junction end diverges from the germline sequence, so it may reflect a read error. This rearrangement joins TRBV20-1 to TRBJ2-5; 10 positions match TRBD1. The CDR3 sequence is 15 residues long. Germline loops: CDR1 DFQATT, CDR2 SNEGSKA (reference sequence). The CDR3 sequence is CSAGENRDRGETQYF. CDR3 DNA sequence: TGCAGTGCTGGAGAAAACCGGGACAGGGGCGAGACCCAGTACTTC.

This clonotype was seen a handful of times. The rearrangement uses TRBV12-3 or TRBV12-4 and TRBJ1-3; no clear D. V dropped 8 bases and J dropped 0 bases, with 14 bases sitting between them. This CDR3 is built from 15 residues. As DNA, the CDR3 is TGTGCCAGCTCGGGAGTTCTCGTCTCTGGAAACACCATATATTTT. Translated, it gives CASSGVLVSGNTIYF.